Listed here are 26 T cell receptor beta chains from one sample, sequenced in a study of control samples from healthy donors and cancer patients. Assay: immunoSEQ multiplex PCR; the TCRdb copy retains only in-frame clones and omits some. In the table there are around 58,000 clones, about 96% of which are singletons. Sample: blood. The source of these receptors is a woman aged 18-29 years in good health.

The chain links TRBV9 to TRBJ1-4; D unresolved. This CDR3 comprises 15 residues. Trimming shortened V by 0 bases and J by 3 bases, and 9 bases separated the two germline ends. In germline, CDR1 is SGDLS, CDR2 YYNGEE. CDR3 sequence: CASSVGWGPNEKLFF. In nucleotides, the CDR3 is TGTGCCAGCAGCGTAGGATGGGGTCCTAATGAAAAACTGTTTTTT.

This chain uses TRBV4-3 with TRBJ2-2; a possible D gene is TRBD2 (6 bases). Germline CDR1 and CDR2: LGHNA and YSLEER. CDR3 length: 15 amino acids. With 1 base removed from V and 7 bases from J, the gap between germline ends came to 13 bases. Here the CDR3 reads CASSQGGRENGELFF. CDR3 DNA: TGCGCCAGCAGCCAAGGGGGCCGGGAGAACGGGGAGCTGTTTTTT.

The CDR3 reads CASSSGTRFYEQYF. The CDR3 nucleotides read TGCGCCAGCAGTTCCGGGACCAGATTCTACGAGCAGTACTTC. V usage is TRBV10-1 and J usage is TRBJ2-7, with D perhaps matching TRBD1 or TRBD2 (5 bases each). V lost 5 bases and J 3 bases, leaving 14 bases between the germline ends. The CDR3 length is 14 residues. CDR1 and CDR2 (germline): WNHNN, SYGVQD (reference sequence).

This clone is a singleton in its sample. V gene TRBV10-1 combines with J gene TRBJ2-1, with 10 bases fitting TRBD2. This CDR3 comprises 19 residues. Germline CDR1 WNHNN, CDR2 SYGVQD (reference sequence). CDR3 DNA sequence: TGCCCCCGCAGTGGCCGGGGGGCTAGCGGGGGTTTCACCTACAATGAGCAGTTCTTC. It translates to CPRSGRGASGGFTYNEQFF.

A single count supports this clone. The chain carries TRBV27 and TRBJ1-6; possible D gene TRBD1, 6 bases. CDR3 length: 13 amino acids. Germline V gene lookup returns CDR1 MNHEY and CDR2 SMNVEV (reference sequence). Trimming took off 8 bases at V and 6 bases at J, with 11 bases between the two ends. The CDR3 spells CASGDKLNSPLHF. The CDR3 DNA follows: TGTGCCAGCGGGGACAAACTTAATTCACCCCTCCACTTT.

The gene calls are TRBV5-1 and TRBJ2-1; the match to TRBD2 covers 11 bases. Germline V CDR1 and CDR2: SGHRS, YFSETQ. V was clipped by 4 bases and J by 2 bases; unmatched bases: 17. CDR3 length: 20 residues. CDR3 sequence: CASSPPMVAGGPRPYNEQFF. CDR3 DNA sequence: TGCGCCAGCAGCCCGCCCATGGTAGCGGGGGGGCCGAGGCCCTACAATGAGCAGTTCTTC.

On this clone itself: An end of the junction does not agree with germline; a read error may underlie this. The V and J genes are TRBV5-1 and TRBJ1-1; maybe TRBD1 (6 bases). CDR1 and CDR2 (germline): SGHRS, YFSETQ. The CDR3 covers 15 residues. The chain's CDR3 is CASSLNAGVNTEAFF. The CDR3, as DNA: TGCGCCAGCAGCTTGAATGCAGGGGTGAATACTGAAGCTTTCTTT.

The gene calls are TRBV7-2 and TRBJ2-3; 13 nucleotides align to TRBD2. With V trimmed by 3 bases and J by 7 bases, 4 bases remained unmatched. This CDR3 is built from 15 residues. The germline CDR1 and CDR2 sequences are SGHTA and FQGNSA. The CDR3 loop reads CASSFTSGGANTQYF. CDR3 DNA: TGTGCCAGCAGCTTTACTAGCGGGGGGGCAAATACGCAGTATTTT.

This chain links TRBV9 with TRBJ1-2, with 11 bases identical to TRBD1. The CDR3 runs to 15 residues. Germline CDR1 is SGDLS and CDR2 is YYNGEE. The V gene end was trimmed by 4 bases and the J gene end by 6 bases; junction bases not matched to a gene: 8. This CDR3 is CASSPWTGGANGYTF. The CDR3 bases are TGTGCCAGCAGCCCCTGGACAGGGGGCGCGAATGGCTACACCTTC.

The genes are TRBV6-2 or TRBV6-3 and TRBJ2-7; D is perhaps TRBD1 (5 bases). V was shortened by 6 bases and J by 6 bases, with 12 bases between the two germline ends. This CDR3 has 12 amino acids. Germline CDR1 MNHEY, CDR2 SVGEGT. As DNA, the CDR3 is TGTGCCAGCAGCCGGACAACCTGCGAGCAGTACTTC. This sequence encodes CASSRTTCEQYF.

The chain recombines TRBV7-9 with TRBJ2-3; no reliable D call. V lost 1 base and J lost 2, with 7 bases in between. CDR1 and CDR2 from the germline V gene are SEHNR and FQNEAQ (reference sequence). The CDR3 runs to 14 residues. The CDR3 reads CASSLGDLTDTQYF. CDR3 coding DNA: TGTGCCAGCAGCTTAGGGGATCTCACAGATACGCAGTATTTT.

This clone was found once. The chain recombines TRBV5-6 with TRBJ1-2; D unresolved. The germline V gene encodes CDR1 SGHDT and CDR2 YYEEEE. This CDR3 has 14 residues. The V and J ends lost 4 bases and 5 bases respectively, with 15 bases between them. In DNA, the CDR3 is TGTGCCAGCAGCATAACGGGAGACTGGTATGGCTACACCTTC. This gives the protein CASSITGDWYGYTF. Complete variable domain (other parts from reference TRBV5-6 and TRBJ1-2): DAGVTQSPTHLIKTRGQQVTLRCSPKSGHDTVSWYQQALGQGPQFIFQYYEEEERQRGNFPDRFSGHQFPNYSSELNVNALLLGDSALYLCASSITGDWYGYTFGSGTRLTVV.

The gene calls are TRBV15 and TRBJ2-7, with TRBD1 matching over 11 bases. Germline V gene sequence: CDR1 LNHNV, CDR2 YYDKDF (reference sequence). V gave up 5 bases and J gave up 6 bases; unmatched junction bases: 12. The length of the CDR3 is 16 residues. This chain's CDR3 is CATSPWGTGGKSEQYF. The CDR3 DNA reads TGTGCCACCAGCCCTTGGGGGACAGGGGGAAAAAGCGAGCAGTACTTC.

This rearrangement joins TRBV7-9 to TRBJ2-1; 8 bases fit TRBD2. After removal of 0 bases from V and 4 bases from J, the junction contained 5 bases not matched to a gene. CDR3 length equals 16 residues. Germline assignment: CDR1 SEHNR and CDR2 FQNEAQ (reference sequence). CDR3 sequence reads: CASSLARGGPYNEQFF. The CDR3 nucleotides read TGTGCCAGCAGCTTAGCTCGCGGGGGGCCTTACAATGAGCAGTTCTTC.

Here the CDR3 DNA reads TGTGCCAGCAGCAAATTTGGGGGGCCTCGGGACAGGGTCCTGTTGGCTAATGAAAAACTGTTTTTT. Protein product: CASSKFGGPRDRVLLANEKLFF. The chain joins TRBV21-1 to TRBJ1-4; the table's TRBD1 call for D was not verified on the DNA. TRBV21-1 is listed as a pseudogene. This CDR3 comprises 22 residues.

The chain recombines TRBV7-8 with TRBJ1-4, with D perhaps matching TRBD1 (6 bases). The germline CDR1 and CDR2 sequences are SGHVS and FQNEAQ. There are 13 residues in the CDR3. Trimming shortened V by 5 bases and J by 8 bases, and 12 bases separated the two germline ends. The CDR3, as DNA: TGTGCCAGCAGCCTACAGGGTTGGGAAAAACTGTTTTTT. Translated: CASSLQGWEKLFF.

The rearrangement uses TRBV6-1 and TRBJ1-6, with D hard to call. V was trimmed by 2 bases and J by 7 bases, leaving 12 bases between them. Germline V gives CDR1 MNHNS, CDR2 SASEGT. The CDR3 runs to 15 residues. CDR3 bases: TGTGCCAGCAGTGAAAAGGGTCTGGACAATTCACCCCTCCACTTT. Translating gives CASSEKGLDNSPLHF.

This clone has only one observation. This chain uses TRBV5-1 with TRBJ1-1; D is uncertain. The CDR3 sequence is 14 residues long. V dropped 2 bases and J dropped 5 bases, with 13 bases sitting between them. Germline loops: CDR1 SGHRS, CDR2 YFSETQ. The CDR3 reads CASSLLVSDTEAFF. CDR3 DNA: TGCGCCAGCAGCTTACTAGTCTCGGATACTGAAGCTTTCTTT.

The chain combines TRBV4-1 with TRBJ2-3, with 7 bases matching TRBD2. Per the germline V gene, CDR1 is MGHRA and CDR2 is YSYEKL. The CDR3 consists of 15 residues. V shed 1 base and J 4 bases; nucleotides not matched to a gene: 5. CDR3 sequence reads: CASSQVGTTSDTQYF. For the CDR3, the DNA is TGCGCCAGCAGCCAAGTAGGGACTACATCAGATACGCAGTATTTT.

The gene calls are TRBV5-8 and TRBJ2-7, with 14 nucleotides matching TRBD2. V lost 4 bases to trimming and J lost 6 bases; unmatched junction nucleotides: 6. The germline CDR1 and CDR2 sequences are SGHTS and YDEGEE. The CDR3 is 15 residues long. This chain's CDR3 is CASSHRLAGGGEQYF. Here the CDR3 DNA reads TGTGCCAGCAGCCATCGACTAGCGGGGGGGGGCGAGCAGTACTTC.

The chain has TRBV3-1 (or the pseudogene TRBV3-2) and TRBJ2-4; TRBD2 agrees at 8 bases. The J segment lost 4 bases and the V segment lost 4 bases, leaving 6 bases of the junction unmatched. Germline CDR1 reads LGHDT; CDR2 reads YNNKEL (reference sequence). The CDR3 sequence is 15 residues long. CDR3 residues: CASSPMPGGKNIQYF. CDR3 bases: TGTGCCAGCAGCCCGATGCCGGGGGGGAAAAACATTCAGTACTTC.

The chain joins TRBV5-6 to TRBJ2-2, with TRBD2 identical over 10 bases. Per germline, CDR1 SGHDT and CDR2 YYEEEE. The CDR3 extends over 15 amino acids. V lost 0 bases to trimming and J lost 7 bases; unmatched junction nucleotides: 3. The CDR3 loop reads CASSLVAGGCGELFF. CDR3 sequence (DNA): TGTGCCAGCAGCTTGGTAGCGGGGGGATGCGGGGAGCTGTTTTTT.

The chain couples TRBV27 to TRBJ1-2, with D perhaps matching TRBD1 (5 bases). V dropped 6 bases and J dropped 2 bases, with 13 bases sitting between them. The CDR3 is 14 amino acids. The germline gives CDR1 MNHEY, CDR2 SMNVEV (reference sequence). For the CDR3, the DNA is TGTGCCAGCAGCCCAAAGCAGGGAAACTATGGCTACACCTTC. Protein product: CASSPKQGNYGYTF.

The chain uses TRBV28 and TRBJ1-1; D is ambiguous. Germline assignment: CDR1 MDHEN and CDR2 SYDVKM. This CDR3 is built from 13 residues. V gave up 6 bases and J gave up 1 base, with 9 bases separating them. CDR3 sequence: CASSLGRNTEAFF. The CDR3 DNA reads as TGTGCCAGCAGCCTAGGGAGGAACACTGAAGCTTTCTTT.

CDR3 bases: TGTGCCAGCTCACCACCGGACAGATACTACGAGCAGTACTTC. This sequence encodes CASSPPDRYYEQYF. This chain links TRBV18 with TRBJ2-7; TRBD1 might be the D (6 bases). CDR3 length: 14 residues. Per the germline V gene, CDR1 is KGHSH and CDR2 is LQKENI. Trimming removed 0 bases at V and 3 bases at J, with 9 bases between.

The V call is TRBV6-6, the J call TRBJ2-7; 7 positions match TRBD1. Per germline, CDR1 MNHNY and CDR2 SVGAGI (reference sequence). The CDR3 totals 12 residues. V was pared by 6 bases and J by 2 bases, with 1 base of the junction left unmatched. CDR3 nucleotide sequence: TGTGCCAGCAGAGACAGGGCCTACGAGCAGTACTTC. This gives the protein CASRDRAYEQYF.